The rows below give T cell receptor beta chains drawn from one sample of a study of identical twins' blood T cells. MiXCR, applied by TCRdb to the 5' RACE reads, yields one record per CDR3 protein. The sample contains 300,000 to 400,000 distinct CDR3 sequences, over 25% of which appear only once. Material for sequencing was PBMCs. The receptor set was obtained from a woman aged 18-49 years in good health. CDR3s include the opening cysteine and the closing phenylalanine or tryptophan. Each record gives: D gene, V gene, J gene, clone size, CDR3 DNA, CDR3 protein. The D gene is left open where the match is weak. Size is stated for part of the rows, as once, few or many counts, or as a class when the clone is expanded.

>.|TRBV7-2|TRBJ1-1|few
TGTGCCAGCAGCTATCTACCAGGGCTTGGGAACACTGAAGCTTTCTTT
CASSYLPGLGNTEAFF
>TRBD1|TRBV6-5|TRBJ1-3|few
TGTGCCAGCAGTACTACAGGGGGCTCTGGAAACACCATATATTTT
CASSTTGGSGNTIYF
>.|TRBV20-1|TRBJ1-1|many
TGCAGTGCCTGGGACGGAGGCAGGGAAGCTTTCTTT
CSAWDGGREAFF
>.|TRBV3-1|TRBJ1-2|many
TGTGCCAGCAGCTCTCGCGGACAGACCTATGGCTACACCTTC
CASSSRGQTYGYTF
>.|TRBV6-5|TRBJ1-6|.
TGTGCCGTCCGAACGACCTATAATTCACCCCTCCACTTT
CAVRTTYNSPLHF
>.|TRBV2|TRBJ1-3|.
TGTGCCAGTGGGGAGGTTGGAAACACCGTATATTTT
CASGEVGNTVYF
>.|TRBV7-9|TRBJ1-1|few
TGTGCCAGCAACGATTATGCGGATGCCAACACTGAAGCTTTCTTT
CASNDYADANTEAFF
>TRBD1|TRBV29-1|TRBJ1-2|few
TGCAGCGCTAAAGGAGGGACAGGGAGTCATGGCTACACCTTC
CSAKGGTGSHGYTF
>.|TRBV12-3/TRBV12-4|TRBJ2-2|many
TGTGCCAGCAGTTTCACCGGGCCCGGGGAGCTGTTTTTT
CASSFTGPGELFF
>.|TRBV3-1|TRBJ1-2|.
TGTGCCAGCAGCCTTGAACCGACTGCGTTCGGCTACACCTTC
CASSLEPTAFGYTF
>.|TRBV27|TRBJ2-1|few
TGTGCCAGCAGTCCCAACATTCTAACCTACAATGAGCAGTTCTTC
CASSPNILTYNEQFF
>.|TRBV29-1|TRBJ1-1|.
TGCAGCGTTGAAGCCGGAGGGGACACTGAAGCTTTCTTT
CSVEAGGDTEAFF
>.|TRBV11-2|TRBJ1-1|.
TGTGCCAGCAGCTTAGCTATCCGGACTGAAGCTTTCTTT
CASSLAIRTEAFF